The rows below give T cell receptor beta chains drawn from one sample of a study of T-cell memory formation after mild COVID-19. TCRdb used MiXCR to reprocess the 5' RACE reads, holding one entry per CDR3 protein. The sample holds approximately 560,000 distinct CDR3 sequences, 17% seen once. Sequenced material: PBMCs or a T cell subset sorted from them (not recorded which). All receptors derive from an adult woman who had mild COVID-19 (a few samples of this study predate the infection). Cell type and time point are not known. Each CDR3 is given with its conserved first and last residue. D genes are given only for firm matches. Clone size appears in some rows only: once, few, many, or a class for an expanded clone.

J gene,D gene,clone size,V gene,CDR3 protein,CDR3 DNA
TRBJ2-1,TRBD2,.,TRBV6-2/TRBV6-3,CASRLAGGKVNEQFF,TGTGCCAGTCGACTAGCGGGAGGGAAGGTAAATGAGCAGTTCTTC
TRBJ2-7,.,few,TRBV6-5,CASSLAGAVFPYEQYF,TGTGCCAGCAGTCTTGCCGGGGCCGTCTTCCCTTACGAGCAGTACTTC
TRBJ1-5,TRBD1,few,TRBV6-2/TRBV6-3,CATALTGDFYSNQPQHF,TGTGCCACCGCACTAACAGGGGATTTTTATAGCAATCAGCCCCAGCATTTT
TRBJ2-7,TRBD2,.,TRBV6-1,CASPGGGLVYEQYF,TGTGCCAGCCCTGGGGGGGGACTAGTCTACGAGCAGTACTTC
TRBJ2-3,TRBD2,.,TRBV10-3,CAIRASGRTDTQYF,TGTGCCATCAGGGCTAGCGGGAGAACAGATACGCAGTATTTT
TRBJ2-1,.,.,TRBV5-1,CASSPSVGSYNEQFF,TGCGCCAGCAGCCCTTCTGTGGGATCCTACAATGAGCAGTTCTTC
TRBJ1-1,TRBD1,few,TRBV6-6,CASSPTNPSRGWNTEAFF,TGTGCCAGCAGTCCCACGAACCCATCCAGGGGGTGGAACACTGAAGCTTTCTTT
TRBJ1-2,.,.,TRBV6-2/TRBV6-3,CASRRGGGGYTF,TGTGCCAGCCGGCGGGGCGGCGGTGGCTACACCTTC
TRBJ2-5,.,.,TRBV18,CASSPSRGAETQYF,TGTGCCAGCTCACCGAGCAGGGGTGCTGAGACCCAGTACTTC
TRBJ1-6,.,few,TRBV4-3,CASSQDAAGTGSPLHF,TGCGCCAGCAGCCAAGATGCGGCAGGGACGGGTTCACCCCTCCACTTT
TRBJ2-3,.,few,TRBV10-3,CAIASGADTQYF,TGTGCCATCGCATCTGGGGCAGATACGCAGTATTTT
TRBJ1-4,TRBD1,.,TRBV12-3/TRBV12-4,CASSLRTGQTNEKLFF,TGTGCCAGCAGTCTGAGGACAGGCCAGACTAATGAAAAACTGTTTTTT
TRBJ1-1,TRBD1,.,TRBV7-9,CASSLANRGAEAFF,TGTGCCAGCAGCTTGGCTAACAGGGGCGCTGAAGCTTTCTTT
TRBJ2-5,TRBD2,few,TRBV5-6,CAGSGGRETQYF,TGTGCCGGCAGCGGGGGTCGAGAGACCCAGTACTTC
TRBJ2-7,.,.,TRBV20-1,CSASGRGGPYEQYF,TGCAGTGCTAGCGGGCGGGGCGGTCCATACGAGCAGTACTTC
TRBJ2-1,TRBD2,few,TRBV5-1,CASSSRPGLAGANEQFF,TGCGCCAGCAGTTCAAGGCCGGGACTAGCGGGAGCGAATGAGCAGTTCTTC
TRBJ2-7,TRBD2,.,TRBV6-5,CASRSSGRAREKYF,TGTGCCAGCAGATCAAGCGGGAGGGCCAGAGAGAAGTACTTC
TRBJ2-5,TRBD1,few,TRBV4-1,CASSQRRGQGGGQETQYF,TGCGCCAGCAGCCAAAGGAGGGGACAGGGTGGGGGACAAGAGACCCAGTACTTC
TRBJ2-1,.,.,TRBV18,CASSPGGAGARGEQFF,TGTGCCAGCTCACCCGGAGGTGCCGGGGCCCGGGGTGAGCAGTTCTTC
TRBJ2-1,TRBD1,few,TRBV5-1,CASSLVYSPPQGRRIYEQFF,TGCGCCAGCAGCTTGGTTTATAGCCCCCCACAGGGGCGGCGAATCTATGAGCAGTTCTTC
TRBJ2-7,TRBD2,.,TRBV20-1,CSASHTGGRYEQYF,TGCAGTGCTAGTCACACGGGGGGGAGGTACGAGCAGTACTTC
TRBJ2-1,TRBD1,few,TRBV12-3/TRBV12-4,CASSPTGEVRNEQFF,TGTGCCAGCAGTCCGACAGGGGAAGTACGGAATGAGCAGTTCTTC
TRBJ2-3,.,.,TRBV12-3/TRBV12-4,CASSQTGTRTDTQYF,TGTGCCAGCAGTCAGACAGGCACTCGCACAGATACGCAGTATTTT
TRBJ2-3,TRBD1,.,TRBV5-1,CASSFRDRRTDTQYF,TGCGCCAGCAGCTTCCGGGACAGACGGACAGATACGCAGTATTTT
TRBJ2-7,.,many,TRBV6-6,CASSPPGTTAYEQYF,TGTGCCAGCAGTCCCCCCGGGACAACTGCCTACGAGCAGTACTTC
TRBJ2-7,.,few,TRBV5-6,CASSSGRGQAHEQYF,TGTGCCAGCAGCTCCGGGCGGGGGCAGGCCCACGAGCAGTACTTC
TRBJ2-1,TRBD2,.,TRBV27,CASSTLAGHKGREFF,TGTGCCAGCAGTACCCTAGCGGGCCATAAGGGGAGGGAATTCTTC
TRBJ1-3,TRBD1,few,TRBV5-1,CASSTQSTGSGNTIYF,TGCGCCAGCAGCACCCAGTCGACAGGGTCCGGAAACACCATATATTTT
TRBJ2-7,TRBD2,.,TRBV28,CASSFQTSAGQYF,TGTGCCAGCAGTTTCCAGACTAGCGCTGGGCAGTACTTC
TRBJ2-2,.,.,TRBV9,CASSVVGESTGELFF,TGTGCCAGCAGCGTAGTCGGAGAATCCACCGGGGAGCTGTTTTTT
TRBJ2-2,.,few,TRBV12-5,CASGTRTPTGELFF,TGTGCTAGTGGTACCAGGACACCCACCGGGGAGCTGTTTTTT
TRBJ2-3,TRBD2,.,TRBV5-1,CASSLGERGNTDTQYF,TGCGCCAGCAGCTTGGGGGAGCGGGGAAACACAGATACGCAGTATTTT
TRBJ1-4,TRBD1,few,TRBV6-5,CASSYSQQGAYKLFF,TGTGCCAGCAGTTACTCACAACAGGGGGCTTATAAACTGTTTTTT
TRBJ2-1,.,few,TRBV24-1,CAIEWGGQTYNEQFF,TGTGCCATCGAGTGGGGGGGACAGACCTACAATGAGCAGTTCTTC
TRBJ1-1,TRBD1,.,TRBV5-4,CASSYQTGREAFF,TGTGCCAGCAGCTACCAGACAGGGAGGGAAGCTTTCTTT
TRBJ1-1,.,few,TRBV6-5,CASSYSPVHKAFF,TGTGCCAGCAGTTACTCCCCGGTTCACAAAGCTTTCTTT
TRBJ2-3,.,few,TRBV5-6,CASSPWGADTQYF,TGTGCCAGCAGTCCCTGGGGGGCAGATACGCAGTATTTT
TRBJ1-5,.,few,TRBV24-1,CATSDLNSNQPQHF,TGTGCCACCAGTGATTTAAATAGCAATCAGCCCCAGCATTTT
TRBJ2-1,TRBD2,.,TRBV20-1,CSASGGGVGNEQFF,TGCAGTGCTAGCGGCGGGGGGGTAGGTAATGAGCAGTTCTTC
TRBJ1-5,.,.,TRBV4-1,CASSQEDVSNQPQHF,TGCGCCAGCAGCCAAGAGGACGTTAGCAATCAGCCCCAGCATTTT
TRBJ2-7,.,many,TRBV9,CASSRDGHYEQYF,TGTGCCAGCAGCCGGGACGGGCACTACGAGCAGTACTTC
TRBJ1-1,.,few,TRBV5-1,CASSLGSGQVRARNTEAFF,TGCGCCAGCAGCTTAGGTTCGGGGCAGGTACGGGCGAGGAACACTGAAGCTTTCTTT
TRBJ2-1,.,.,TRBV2,CASSVEGLSGRDEQFF,TGTGCCAGCAGTGTCGAGGGACTGAGCGGCCGGGATGAGCAGTTCTTC
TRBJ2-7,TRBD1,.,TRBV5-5,CASSPGRTGRLDYEDEQYF,TGTGCCAGCAGCCCAGGGCGGACAGGGCGGTTGGACTATGAGGACGAGCAGTACTTC
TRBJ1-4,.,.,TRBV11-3,CASSPRGTSVEKLFF,TGTGCCAGCAGCCCGCGGGGGACCTCTGTTGAAAAACTGTTTTTT